This TCR beta chain came from a study of T cell responses to AZD1222 COVID-19 vaccine. In the study overall: Pooling of second doses given at about 4 or about 12 weeks was done. Whole-study findings and limits: Clonal diversity was possibly underestimated; the donors were predominantly white British and more often female.

TCRdb's copy holds only in-frame clones and misses some; the assay was immunoSEQ multiplex PCR. This table has over 60,000 clones, roughly 87% appearing once. About this clone itself: Its antigen is not identified.

CDR1 SGHDT and CDR2 YYEEEE come from the germline V gene. V was clipped by 4 bases and J by 3 bases; unmatched bases: 3. The CDR3 has 13 amino acids. Sequenced material: peripheral blood, taken on day 0 of AZD1222 vaccination. The TCR sequence derives from an adult in good health. The chain recombines TRBV5-6 with TRBJ1-1, with 7 bases lining up with TRBD1. CDR3 bases: TGTGCCAGCAGCGCCAGGGGGTACACTGAAGCTTTCTTT. Its translation is CASSARGYTEAFF.